A selection of T cell receptor beta chains follows, all from one sample in a study of Ad26.COV2.S vaccination and SARS-CoV-2 variants. Method: immunoSEQ multiplex PCR; TCRdb's copy keeps in-frame clones and lacks some. Altogether 510,000 or so clones are present, around nine tenths being singletons, with the ten largest covering more than 10%. The sample here was peripheral blood, taken in a trial of Ad26.COV2.S vaccine versus placebo. The receptors here all came from a person aged 18-65 years who received the Ad26.COV2.S COVID-19 vaccine or a placebo. CDR3s include the opening cysteine and the closing phenylalanine or tryptophan. A D gene is named only where the DNA matches it firmly. The size of a clone is reported for some rows only, either as once, few or many, or as a class for expanded clones.

clone_size j_call v_call d_call cdr3_nt cdr3_aa
- TRBJ2-3 TRBV5-4 - TGTGCCAGCAGCTTGGCTAGAAGCACAGATACGCAGTATTTT CASSLARSTDTQYF
once TRBJ2-5 TRBV11-2 - TGTGCCAGCAGCTTAGAATACGGGGGCTATCAAGAGACCCAGTACTTC CASSLEYGGYQETQYF
- TRBJ1-5 TRBV28 - TGTGCCAGCAGCCCCTCAGTGACGGTGAATCAGCCCCAGCATTTT CASSPSVTVNQPQHF
- TRBJ2-2 TRBV19 - TGTGCCAGTAATCAGGGGAGGACCGGGGAGCTGTTTTTT CASNQGRTGELFF
- TRBJ2-5 TRBV6-5 - TGTGCCAGCAGTTACGCGACAGGAGAAGAGACCCAGTACTTC CASSYATGEETQYF
- TRBJ1-1 TRBV30 - TGTGCCTGGAGTCAGGCGTCCCCGGCGTGGACTGAAGCTTTCTTT CAWSQASPAWTEAFF
- TRBJ1-2 TRBV12-3/TRBV12-4 - TGTGCCAGCAGGGGTTTGGGGGTCTATGGCTACACCTTC CASRGLGVYGYTF
- TRBJ2-2 TRBV6-5 TRBD2 TGTGCCAGCAGCCTTTCTAGCGGGGGGACCGGGGAGCTGTTTTTT CASSLSSGGTGELFF
few TRBJ2-7 TRBV30 - TGTGCCTGGAGTGTAAGTTTCCACGAGCAGTACTTC CAWSVSFHEQYF
- TRBJ1-6 TRBV4-2 - TGTGCCAGCAGCCAGAGCAGGGGCTTAAATAATTCACCCCTCCACTTT CASSQSRGLNNSPLHF
- TRBJ2-1 TRBV28 TRBD1 TGTGCCAGCAGTTTAATGTTCGGGACAGGGGGCTATGAGCAGTTCTTC CASSLMFGTGGYEQFF
- TRBJ2-7 TRBV23-1 TRBD2 TGCGCCATCCCCCGGACGGGCCGGAGGACTAGTTCTCGGGTTTACGAGCAGTACTTC CAIPRTGRRTSSRVYEQYF
- TRBJ1-2 TRBV4-3 - TGCGCCAGCAGCCAAGATCAAGTGTATGGCTACACCTTC CASSQDQVYGYTF
- TRBJ1-1 TRBV6-5 TRBD1 TGTGCCAGCATGAGACAGGGGACCGCCGAGGCTTTCTTT CASMRQGTAEAFF
- TRBJ1-5 TRBV30 - TGTGCCTGGAGTGTTGGGGGGGGTGGTCAGCCCCAGCATTTT CAWSVGGGGQPQHF
- TRBJ2-5 TRBV29-1 TRBD2 TGCAGCGCCGGGACTAGCGGGAACTCCCAGTACTTC CSAGTSGNSQYF
- TRBJ1-4 TRBV7-8 - TGTGCCAGCAGCCAAAACAGAGTGGGAGTGGGAGAAAAACTGTTTTTT CASSQNRVGVGEKLFF
- TRBJ2-1 TRBV6-6 TRBD1 TGTGCCAGCAGTTTGAAGGGGGCACGGGACAATGAGCAGTTCTTC CASSLKGARDNEQFF
- TRBJ2-1 TRBV6-2/TRBV6-3 TRBD1 TGTGCCAGCAGCACGGGACAGGGGAATGAGCAGTTCTTC CASSTGQGNEQFF
- TRBJ1-2 TRBV30 - TGTGCCTGGAGTCTCTCCTTCAGCCGGGGCTCTAACTATGGCTACACCTTC CAWSLSFSRGSNYGYTF
- TRBJ1-5 TRBV27 - TGTGCCAGCAGTAACAGGGTAGGAGGTCAGCCCCAGCATTTT CASSNRVGGQPQHF
- TRBJ2-4 TRBV6-2/TRBV6-3 - TGTGCCAGCAGTTACTCAGTTGGCATTCAGTACTTC CASSYSVGIQYF
- TRBJ2-5 TRBV28 - TGTGCCAGCAGTTTACTAGCGTGGGAGACCCAGTACTTC CASSLLAWETQYF